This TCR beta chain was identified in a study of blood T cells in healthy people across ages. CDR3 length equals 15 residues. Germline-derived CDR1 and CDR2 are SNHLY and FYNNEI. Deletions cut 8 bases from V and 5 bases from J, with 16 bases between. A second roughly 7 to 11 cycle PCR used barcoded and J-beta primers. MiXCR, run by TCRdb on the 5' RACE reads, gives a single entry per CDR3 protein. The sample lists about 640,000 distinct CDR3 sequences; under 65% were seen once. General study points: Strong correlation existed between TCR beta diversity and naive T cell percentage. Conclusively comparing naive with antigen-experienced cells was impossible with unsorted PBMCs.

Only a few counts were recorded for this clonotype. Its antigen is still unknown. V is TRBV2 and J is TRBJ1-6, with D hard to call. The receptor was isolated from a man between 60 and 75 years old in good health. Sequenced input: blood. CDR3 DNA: TGTGCCAGCCGGTCTTCCGAGGGTGATAATTCACCCCTCCACTTT. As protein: CASRSSEGDNSPLHF.